Below are 28 T cell receptor beta chains sequenced from a single sample in a study of T cell repertoires in cytomegalovirus infection. TCRdb redid the calling of the reads with MiXCR, one entry per CDR3 protein. The sample holds hundreds of thousands of distinct CDR3 sequences; about 24% are singletons and the top ten take 8%. Sequenced: CD8+ T cells from PBMCs. The receptors were sampled from a human donor in good health (CMV status not recorded). Some clones in this sample may be carry-over from other donors' samples.

This clonotype turned up a few times. The V and J genes are TRBV6-1 and TRBJ1-5; TRBD1 might be the D (6 bases). In germline, CDR1 is MNHNS, CDR2 SASEGT. This CDR3 is built from 15 residues. Trimming stripped 3 bases from V and 4 bases from J, with 13 bases between. The CDR3 sequence is CASSEPGTHNQPQHF. Written as DNA, the CDR3 is TGTGCCAGCAGTGAGCCGGGGACACATAATCAGCCCCAGCATTTT.

The chain combines TRBV11-2 with TRBJ2-3; 9 bases fit TRBD2. V dropped 0 bases and J dropped 2; count of bases not matched to a gene: 6. The germline V gene encodes CDR1 SGHAT and CDR2 FQNNGV. The CDR3 runs to 17 residues. This CDR3 reads CASSLDWLAGTTDTQYF. In DNA form, the CDR3 reads TGTGCCAGCAGCTTAGATTGGCTAGCGGGGACCACAGATACGCAGTATTTT.

At least ten counts were recorded for this clonotype. This rearrangement joins TRBV7-9 to TRBJ2-2; D not certain. The CDR3 is 10 amino acids. Trimming pared 8 bases from V and 3 bases from J, leaving 1 base between. Germline lookup yields CDR1 SEHNR and CDR2 FQNEAQ (reference sequence). Written as DNA, the CDR3 is TGTGCCAGCGACACCGGGGAGCTGTTTTTT. Translating gives CASDTGELFF.

In this sample, this clonotype turned up a few times. This chain uses TRBV14 with TRBJ2-1; the D gene is possibly TRBD1 (6 bases). V was shortened by 2 bases and J by 2 bases, with 13 bases between the two germline ends. The CDR3 contains 16 residues. In germline, CDR1 is SGHDN, CDR2 FVKESK. The DNA of the CDR3 is TGTGCCAGCAGCCAATTCCAGGGGCCCCCCTACAATGAGCAGTTCTTC. It codes for CASSQFQGPPYNEQFF.

This clonotype was counted only a few times. The CDR3 loop is CASSSRDGNTGELFF. The CDR3 DNA is TGTGCCAGCAGTTCCCGGGACGGGAACACCGGGGAGCTGTTTTTT. The chain links TRBV6-2 or TRBV6-3 to TRBJ2-2; tentatively, D is TRBD1 or TRBD2 (5 bases each). Germline V gene lookup returns CDR1 MNHEY and CDR2 SVGEGT. This CDR3 has 15 amino acids. V was shortened by 4 bases and J by 1 base, with 10 bases between the two germline ends.

This clonotype has a handful of counts. This chain links TRBV7-9 with TRBJ2-1; perhaps TRBD2 as D (8 bases). V lost 3 bases, J lost 5 bases, and 26 bases lay in between. Germline values: CDR1 SEHNR, CDR2 FQNEAQ (reference sequence). The CDR3 contains 19 residues. CDR3 coding DNA: TGTGCCAGCAGCTTGATCCCAGGGGGATCCGGGAGGGAGAACAATGAGCAGTTCTTC. This translates into CASSLIPGGSGRENNEQFF.

V and J are TRBV7-3 and TRBJ2-1; TRBD2 aligns across 7 bases. CDR3 length: 14 amino acids. Germline CDR1 reads SGHTA; CDR2 reads FQGTGA. V lost 5 bases and J lost 0; bases outside the gene matches: 1. The CDR3 here is CASSAGASYNEQFF. The DNA of the CDR3 is TGTGCCAGCAGCGCGGGAGCCTCCTACAATGAGCAGTTCTTC.

A few counts support this clonotype. V usage is TRBV3-1 and J usage is TRBJ2-1; 9 nucleotides line up with TRBD2. CDR1 is LGHDT, CDR2 YNNKEL, per germline (reference sequence). The length of the CDR3 is 16 residues. Trimming at V came to 4 bases and at J to 7 bases, leaving 11 bases not matched to a gene. The CDR3 DNA is TGTGCCAGCAGCCCGGAGTGGGCGGGGGGGCAGAATGAGCAGTTCTTC. Its translation: CASSPEWAGGQNEQFF.

This clonotype has a handful of counts. V usage is TRBV6-5 and J usage is TRBJ2-7, with 8 bases that match TRBD1. Germline V CDR1 and CDR2: MNHEY, SVGAGI. Losses at the gene ends were 3 bases for V and 7 bases for J; bases not matched to a gene: 5. The CDR3 is made up of 13 amino acids. The CDR3 reads CASSYTTGDEQYV. CDR3 DNA: TGTGCCAGCAGTTATACGACAGGGGATGAGCAGTACGTC.

V is TRBV5-5 and J is TRBJ2-2; D gene ambiguous. The germline gives CDR1 SGHKS, CDR2 YYEKEE (reference sequence). CDR3 length: 16 residues. Trimming removed 2 bases at V and 4 bases at J, with 15 bases between. The CDR3 DNA reads as TGTGCCAGCAGCTTCAACCCGTCAGGATCCACCGGGGAGCTGTTTTTT. Translating gives CASSFNPSGSTGELFF.

The chain joins TRBV6-2 or TRBV6-3 to TRBJ1-4; D remains unclear. This CDR3 contains 18 residues. Germline loops: CDR1 MNHEY, CDR2 SVGEGT. Trimming removed 0 bases at V and 0 bases at J, with 14 bases between. CDR3 sequence (DNA): TGTGCCAGCAGTTACTCGCTCGACCTTGTTGCAACTAATGAAAAACTGTTTTTT. It yields the protein CASSYSLDLVATNEKLFF.

The sample holds a few counts of this clonotype. CDR3 in DNA: TGCAGTGCTAGAGAGTGGGCTAGCGTACAAGAGACCCAGTACTTC. This encodes CSAREWASVQETQYF. The chain carries TRBV20-1 and TRBJ2-5; possible D gene TRBD2, 6 bases. Trimming stripped 0 bases from V and 2 bases from J, with 13 bases between. The germline CDR1 and CDR2 sequences are DFQATT and SNEGSKA (reference sequence). The CDR3 length is 15 residues.

This clonotype was seen more than once but under ten times. This chain links TRBV15 with TRBJ2-3; 8 bases map to TRBD2. Trimming at V came to 5 bases and at J to 0 bases, leaving 7 bases not matched to a gene. CDR3 size: 16 residues. Germline V lookup: CDR1 LNHNV, CDR2 YYDKDF (reference sequence). CDR3 nucleotides: TGTGCCACCAGCCCCACCGGGGGGGATAGCACAGATACGCAGTATTTT. Protein product: CATSPTGGDSTDTQYF.

This sequence joins TRBV6-8 and TRBJ2-1; D is uncertain. This CDR3 has 13 amino acids. Trimming removed 6 bases from V and 6 bases from J, with 12 bases in between. The V gene's germline CDR1 is MNHGY and CDR2 SAAAGT. CDR3 region: CASRPASPNEQFF. The DNA for the CDR3 is TGTGCCAGCAGACCGGCCAGCCCCAATGAGCAGTTCTTC.

This clonotype was seen ten or more times. This sequence joins TRBV19 and TRBJ2-7; perhaps TRBD1 as D (5 bases). Germline-derived CDR1 and CDR2 are LNHDA and SQIVND (reference sequence). V dropped 3 bases and J dropped 0 bases, with 9 bases sitting between them. This CDR3 is built from 14 residues. CDR3 nucleotide sequence: TGTGCCAGTAGTATTTCGGACACCTCCTACGAGCAGTACTTC. Protein sequence: CASSISDTSYEQYF.

This clonotype was seen a handful of times. The chain carries TRBV6-5 and TRBJ1-5; D may be TRBD1 (5 bases). V was shortened by 7 bases and J by 4 bases, with 11 bases between the two germline ends. The CDR3 runs to 13 residues. Germline values: CDR1 MNHEY, CDR2 SVGAGI. This CDR3 is CASNLRENQPQHF. Written as DNA, the CDR3 is TGTGCCAGCAATCTCAGGGAGAATCAGCCCCAGCATTTT.

This clonotype was recorded at least ten times. The CDR3 reads CASSKTTSGSTDTQYF. The CDR3 nucleotides are TGTGCCAGCAGCAAAACAACTAGCGGGAGCACAGATACGCAGTATTTT. The chain links TRBV7-9 to TRBJ2-3; 9 bases align to TRBD2. The CDR3 contains 16 residues. The germline CDR1 and CDR2 sequences are SEHNR and FQNEAQ (reference sequence). Germline trimming cut 5 bases from V and 0 bases from J; bases unmatched to any gene: 6.

The sample holds a few counts of this clonotype. The V gene is TRBV5-5, the J gene TRBJ2-7, with 12 nucleotides matching TRBD2. The CDR3 runs to 15 residues. Trimming cost V 4 bases and J 5 bases; bases outside gene matches: 7. Germline lookup yields CDR1 SGHKS and CDR2 YYEKEE (reference sequence). DNA for the CDR3: TGTGCCAGCAGCATCCCTAGCGGGGGGGCCCACGAGCAGTACGTC. Protein product: CASSIPSGGAHEQYV.

This clonotype appeared many times. The V gene is TRBV12-3 or TRBV12-4, the J gene TRBJ2-5, with a tentative D call TRBD2 (5 bases). The CDR3 is 14 amino acids. Trimming took off 3 bases at V and 5 bases at J, with 13 bases between the two ends. The DNA of the CDR3 is TGTGCCAGCAGTTTCCCGGGGATGAGGGAGACCCAGTACTTC. Amino acids: CASSFPGMRETQYF.

The chain couples TRBV7-8 to TRBJ1-4, with no clear D. This CDR3 is built from 15 residues. V lost 5 bases and J 6 bases, leaving 16 bases between the germline ends. Germline CDR1 SGHVS, CDR2 FQNEAQ. CDR3 nucleotide sequence: TGTGCCAGCAGCCGAGACGGACTCGGGGATGAAAAACTGTTTTTT. This codes for CASSRDGLGDEKLFF.

The DNA of the CDR3 is TGTGCCAGCAGTCGGGAAGACTACAATGAGCAGTTCTTC. As protein: CASSREDYNEQFF. This chain connects TRBV28 to TRBJ2-1; D perhaps matches TRBD2 (5 bases). Per the germline V gene, CDR1 is MDHEN and CDR2 is SYDVKM. The CDR3 totals 13 residues. The V gene lost 5 bases and the J gene lost 3 bases, with 8 bases spanning the gap.

The chain uses TRBV25-1 and TRBJ2-2; D ambiguous. Trimming removed 10 bases at V and 7 bases at J, with 22 bases between. In germline, CDR1 is MGHDK, CDR2 SYGVNS. The CDR3 runs 15 residues. CDR3 nucleotide sequence: TGTGCCACCCTAGGGAAGAGTGGGTCAGACGGGGAGCTGTTTTTT. This translates into CATLGKSGSDGELFF.

The chain has TRBV4-3 and TRBJ1-2; D gene uncertain. The germline V and J ends were trimmed by 0 bases and 3 bases, with 14 bases remaining between them. Germline V gene sequence: CDR1 LGHNA, CDR2 YSLEER. The CDR3 spans 16 residues. CDR3 amino acids: CASSQDWKRLHYGYTF. Written as DNA, the CDR3 is TGCGCCAGCAGCCAAGATTGGAAGAGACTACACTATGGCTACACCTTC.

This clonotype was seen a handful of times. This chain joins TRBV7-6 and TRBJ2-1; D remains unclear. The CDR3 has 15 residues. Deletions cut 3 bases from V and 6 bases from J, with 15 bases between. Germline V gene lookup returns CDR1 SGHVS and CDR2 FNYEAQ. The CDR3: CASSLRSQQGNEQFF. The CDR3 DNA reads TGTGCCAGCAGCTTGAGGTCTCAACAAGGCAATGAGCAGTTCTTC.

This chain connects TRBV19 to TRBJ1-5, with D unclear. CDR1 is LNHDA and CDR2 is SQIVND in the germline V gene (reference sequence). This CDR3 spans 13 amino acids. Trimming shortened V by 5 bases and J by 5 bases, and 10 bases separated the two germline ends. The DNA of the CDR3 is TGTGCCAGTAGTGCTTCCTGGGATCAGCCCCAGCATTTT. This codes for CASSASWDQPQHF.

This clonotype was counted only a few times. The chain couples TRBV20-1 to TRBJ1-4, with a tentative D call TRBD1 (6 bases). CDR1 and CDR2 (germline): DFQATT, SNEGSKA (reference sequence). The CDR3 consists of 13 residues. The CDR3 spells CRVPDRNLGKLFF. The CDR3 coding sequence is TGCAGAGTACCCGACAGGAACTTAGGAAAACTGTTTTTT.

This chain connects TRBV7-9 to TRBJ1-2, with D maybe TRBD1 (6 bases). Germline CDR1 reads SEHNR; CDR2 reads FQNEAQ (reference sequence). The V end was cut by 2 bases, the J end by 6 bases, with 10 bases between. The CDR3 spans 13 residues. CDR3 DNA: TGTGCCAGCAGCTTATCAGGGGAGGATGGCTACACCTTC. This translates into CASSLSGEDGYTF. Looking up the rest from reference TRBV7-9 and TRBJ1-2 gives the full variable domain: DTGVSQNPRHKITKRGQNVTFRCDPISEHNRLYWYRQTLGQGPEFLTYFQNEAQLEKSRLLSDRFSAERPKGSFSTLEIQRTEQGDSAMYLCASSLSGEDGYTFGSGTRLTVV.

The rearrangement joins TRBV20-1 to TRBJ1-6; no firm D call. Germline V gene sequence: CDR1 DFQATT, CDR2 SNEGSKA (reference sequence). This CDR3 comprises 14 residues. V was clipped by 6 bases and J by 8 bases, with 17 bases between them. CDR3 coding DNA: TGCAGTGCAAAGGGCGCCATTGGGGATTCACCCCTCCACTTT. Translating gives CSAKGAIGDSPLHF.